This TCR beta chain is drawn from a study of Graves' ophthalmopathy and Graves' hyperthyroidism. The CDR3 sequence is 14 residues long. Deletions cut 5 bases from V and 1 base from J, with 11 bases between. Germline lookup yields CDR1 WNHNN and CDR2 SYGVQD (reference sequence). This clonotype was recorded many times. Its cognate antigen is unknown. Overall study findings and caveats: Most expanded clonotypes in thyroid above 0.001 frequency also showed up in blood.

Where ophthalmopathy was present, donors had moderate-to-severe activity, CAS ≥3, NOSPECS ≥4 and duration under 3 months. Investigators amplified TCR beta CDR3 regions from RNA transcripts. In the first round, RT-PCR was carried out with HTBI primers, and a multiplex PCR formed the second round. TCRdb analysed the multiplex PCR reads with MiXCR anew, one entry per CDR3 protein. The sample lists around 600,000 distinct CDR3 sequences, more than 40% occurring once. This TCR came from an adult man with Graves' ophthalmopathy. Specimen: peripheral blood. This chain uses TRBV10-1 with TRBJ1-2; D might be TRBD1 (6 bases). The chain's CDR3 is CASSFRGYNYGYTF. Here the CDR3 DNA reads TGCGCCAGCAGTTTCAGGGGTTATAACTATGGCTACACCTTC.